This record covers a single T cell receptor beta chain. These data are taken from a study of blood T cell repertoires in COVID-19. In the study overall: T cells, B-cell-depleted T cells, or PBMCs provided the cDNA or gDNA that served as material.

Per germline, CDR1 SGHRS and CDR2 YFSETQ. The CDR3 loop spans 16 amino acids. V lost 4 bases and J lost 2, with 17 bases in between. The data were produced by immunoSEQ multiplex PCR, yet TCRdb's version contains in-frame clones alone and is incomplete. This sample has 40,000 to 50,000 clones, with more than 75% found just once. Sequencing input: peripheral blood. The clonotype originates from a human donor in a cohort sampled during active COVID-19. V gene TRBV5-1 combines with J gene TRBJ2-3, with a weak D call TRBD1 (5 bases). CDR3: CASSPALGPNTDTQYF. The CDR3 coding sequence is TGCGCCAGCAGCCCTGCATTGGGGCCGAACACAGATACGCAGTATTTT.